The entry below describes one T cell receptor (beta chain). What it binds is unknown. PCR primers comprised 60 Vbeta and 13 Jbeta primers. Original processing notes: About 12 million of the roughly 80 million unique TCR beta chains counted in a later analysis were shared. Method: immunoSEQ multiplex PCR; TCRdb's copy keeps in-frame clones and lacks some. V and J calls and clone size are those listed in that table; D and trimming were worked out from the DNA. This table holds about 92,000 clones, approximately 71% found once. This sample was taken from a study of cytomegalovirus exposure and HLA in healthy donors. Overall study findings and caveats: The study assumed roughly uniform donor sequencing depth for presence/absence analyses.

This CDR3 has 15 amino acids. V gave up 7 bases and J gave up 2 bases; unmatched junction bases: 4. The germline V gene encodes CDR1 MGHRA and CDR2 YSYEKL. This sequence joins TRBV4-1 and TRBJ2-5; 13 nucleotides match TRBD2. The source is a man between 50 and 59 years old in good health and CMV-seronegative. Sample: PBMCs. CDR3 amino acids: CASTRGLAGQETQYF. Written as DNA, the CDR3 is TGCGCCAGCACTAGGGGACTAGCGGGGCAAGAGACCCAGTACTTC.